The 5 T cell receptor beta chains below were found in one sample sequenced in a study of control samples from healthy donors and cancer patients. Here immunoSEQ multiplex PCR was the method, and the copy in TCRdb shows in-frame clones only, minus some. Of about 100,000 clones in the sample, about 90% were seen once. The specimen sequenced was blood. These receptor sequences come from a woman aged 45 to 65 in good health.

This clone has just a few counts. V usage is TRBV4-1 and J usage is TRBJ2-1; TRBD2 aligns across 8 bases. The CDR3 is 16 residues long. The germline gives CDR1 MGHRA, CDR2 YSYEKL. V lost 5 bases, J lost 8 bases, and 14 bases stayed unmatched. The CDR3 DNA is TGCGCCAGCAGCGCGTTAGTGAGGCGGGAGGTAGATGAGCAGTTCTTC. It codes for CASSALVRREVDEQFF.

This chain connects TRBV14 to TRBJ2-5; possibly TRBD1 or TRBD2 for D (5 bases each). In germline, CDR1 is SGHDN, CDR2 FVKESK. V lost 6 bases and J lost 1, with 27 bases in between. The CDR3 runs 19 residues. The CDR3, as DNA: TGTGCCAGCAGTAAGGGCAGGATGGGGGTTTCCAAAATCCAAGAGACCCAGTACTTC. It yields the protein CASSKGRMGVSKIQETQYF.

The rearrangement links TRBV24-1 to TRBJ2-2; unclear D gene. Germline V lookup: CDR1 KGHDR, CDR2 SFDVKD. This CDR3 has 15 residues. Trimming cost V 1 base and J 1 base, with 6 bases left between them. CDR3 sequence: CATSDFGENTGELFF. Here the CDR3 DNA reads TGTGCCACCAGTGATTTTGGGGAGAACACCGGGGAGCTGTTTTTT.

The V gene is TRBV30, the J gene TRBJ2-2; D may correspond to TRBD1 or TRBD2 (5 bases each). Germline assignment: CDR1 GTSNPN and CDR2 SVGIG (reference sequence). The CDR3 consists of 16 residues. V dropped 4 bases and J dropped 2 bases, with 17 bases sitting between them. CDR3 loop: CAWKRKGQRNTGELFF. The CDR3 coding sequence is TGTGCCTGGAAGCGGAAGGGGCAGAGAAACACCGGGGAGCTGTTTTTT.

This chain connects TRBV19 to TRBJ1-3; TRBD1 matches 10 bases. J lost 4 bases, V lost 4 bases, and 7 bases had no gene match. Germline V gene data show CDR1 as LNHDA and CDR2 as SQIVND (reference sequence). CDR3 length equals 16 residues. The CDR3 nucleotides are TGTGCCAGTAGTAACCGCCCGGGACAGGGGGGAAACACCATATATTTT. Its translation: CASSNRPGQGGNTIYF.